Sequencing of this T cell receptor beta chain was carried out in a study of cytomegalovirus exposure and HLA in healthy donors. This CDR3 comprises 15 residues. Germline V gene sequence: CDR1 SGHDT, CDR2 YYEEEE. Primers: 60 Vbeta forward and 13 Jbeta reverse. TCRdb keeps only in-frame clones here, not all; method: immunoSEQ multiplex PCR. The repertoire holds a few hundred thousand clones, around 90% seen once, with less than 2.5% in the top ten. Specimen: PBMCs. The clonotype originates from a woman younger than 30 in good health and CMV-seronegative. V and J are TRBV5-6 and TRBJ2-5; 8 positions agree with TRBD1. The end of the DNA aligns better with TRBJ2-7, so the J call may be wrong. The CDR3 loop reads CASSLGEVDRAEQYF. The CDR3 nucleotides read TGTGCCAGCAGCTTGGGGGAGGTGGACAGGGCCGAGCAGTACTTC.